This entry lists 10 T cell receptor beta chains sequenced from one sample in a study of tumor-infiltrating lymphocytes in primary liver carcinoma. Germline DNA was also extracted, and blood RNA derived from unsorted whole blood. A primer matching the constant region was used to make TCR beta cDNA from approximately 520 ng of total RNA. It was through three nested multiplex PCR rounds of slightly modified ARM-PCR that TCR beta libraries arose. TRBV1-TRBV30 forward primers and a C-beta reverse primer were used in the first two PCR rounds, which each ran for about 10 cycles. TCRdb reprocessed the multiplex PCR reads with MiXCR, giving one entry per CDR3 protein. The data contain fewer than 350,000 distinct CDR3 sequences, roughly 61% of them singletons. Sequencing was done on a sample of peripheral blood. The origin of the receptors is a man aged 40-49 years with primary liver carcinoma and hepatitis B virus infection.

At least ten counts were recorded for this clonotype. The chain recombines TRBV12-3 or TRBV12-4 with TRBJ2-1; the D is unclear. The CDR3 totals 10 residues. V lost 3 bases to trimming and J lost 8 bases, with 2 bases between them. This CDR3 reads CASSLHEQFF. The DNA of the CDR3 is TGTGCCAGCAGTTTGCATGAGCAGTTCTTC.

This clonotype has a handful of counts. CDR3 region: CASSPGTGFLNYGYTF. The CDR3 DNA reads as TGTGCCAGCAGTCCCGGGACAGGGTTCCTAAACTATGGCTACACCTTC. The chain employs TRBV6-1 and TRBJ1-2, with 9 bases matching TRBD1. Trimming cost V 5 bases and J 2 bases; bases outside gene matches: 9. Germline values: CDR1 MNHNS, CDR2 SASEGT. This CDR3 has 16 residues.

Regarding this clonotype: A much bigger clone sits one base away, suggesting this may be a read error. The chain uses TRBV12-3 or TRBV12-4 and TRBJ2-3; no reliable D call. Trimming cost V 3 bases and J 2 bases, with 9 bases left between them. The CDR3 is made up of 14 amino acids. DNA of the CDR3: TGTGCCAGCAGTTTGCAGGAGACCACAGATACGCAGTATTTT. It encodes CASSLQETTDTQYF.

This chain uses TRBV10-3 with TRBJ2-1; D is undetermined. The V end was cut by 3 bases, the J end by 7 bases, with 16 bases between. Germline V lookup: CDR1 ENHRY, CDR2 SYGVKD. The CDR3 has 15 amino acids. CDR3 sequence reads: CAISELAVAVNEQFF. In DNA, the CDR3 is TGTGCCATCAGTGAACTGGCCGTGGCCGTGAATGAGCAGTTCTTC.

Comments on this clonotype: This may be a read error: a much more frequent sequence differs by one nucleotide. The chain links TRBV14 to TRBJ2-7; TRBD1 matches 7 bases. This CDR3 contains 13 residues. Germline values: CDR1 SGHDN, CDR2 FVKESK. In nucleotides, the CDR3 is TGTGCCAACAGCCGGTGGACAGGTTACGAGCAGTACTTC. Amino acids: CANSRWTGYEQYF.

In regard to this clonotype: Germline is not matched at one junction end, which may reflect a read error. The genes are TRBV11-2 and TRBJ2-1; 7 bases line up with TRBD2. The CDR3 is 16 amino acids. The V gene's germline CDR1 is SGHAT and CDR2 FQNNGV. This CDR3 reads CASSLSLAVAYNEQLF. Written as DNA, the CDR3 is TGTGCCAGCAGCTTATCTCTAGCGGTCGCTTACAATGAGCAGTTATTC.

A word on this clonotype: One junction end disagrees with the germline gene, perhaps due to a read error. The chain uses TRBV6-1 and TRBJ1-5; D is undetermined. In germline, CDR1 is MNHNS, CDR2 SASEGT. The CDR3 has 12 amino acids. The CDR3 loop is CAGSEGNQPQHF. The CDR3 DNA reads as TGTGCCGGCAGTGAAGGCAATCAGCCCCAGCATTTT.

Notes on this clonotype: The junction does not match germline at one end; this may be a read error. The V gene is TRBV11-2, the J gene TRBJ2-7; 12 bases line up with TRBD2. Germline assignment: CDR1 SGHAT and CDR2 FQNNGV. The CDR3 totals 16 residues. This chain's CDR3 is CASSSLTSGRAHEQHF. CDR3 nucleotides: TGTGCCAGCAGCTCATTGACTAGCGGGAGAGCCCACGAGCAACACTTC. Filled out from reference TRBV11-2 and TRBJ2-7, the complete variable domain reads EAGVAQSPRYKIIEKRQSVAFWCNPISGHATLYWYQQILGQGPKLLIQFQNNGVVDDSQLPKDRFSAERLKGVDSTLKIQPAKLEDSAVYLCASSSLTSGRAHEQHFGPGTRLTVT.

This clonotype has just one count. A read error is possible here, since a much larger clone lies one base away. The chain links TRBV12-3 or TRBV12-4 to TRBJ2-3; the D is unclear. V dropped 7 bases and J dropped 2 bases, with 7 bases sitting between them. The CDR3 contains 12 residues. The CDR3 sequence: CASNTTTDTQYF. The CDR3 DNA reads TGTGCCAGCAACACGACCACAGATACGCAGTATTTT.

For this clonotype: Germline and junction disagree at one end, which may indicate a read error. The J gene is TRBJ2-1, the V gene TRBV11-3; tentative D call: TRBD2 (5 bases). The CDR3 runs to 12 residues. Germline V gives CDR1 SGHNT, CDR2 YENEEA. The CDR3 bases are TGTACCAGCAGCTTCGAGGGCGGTGAGCAGTTCTTC. Residues: CTSSFEGGEQFF.